The source of this T cell receptor (beta chain) is a study of human T cells and chemical hapten exposure. There are 14 residues in the CDR3. Trimming removed 2 bases at V and 9 bases at J, with 14 bases between. One entry per CDR3 protein, called by TCRdb with MiXCR from the RACE reads. The sample holds 110,000 to 150,000 distinct CDR3 sequences, 12% seen once. This sample's time point: patch test 2, 6 weeks after DPC sensitization. The sample's treatment: therapeutic diphenylcyclopropenone sensitization with weekly scalp DPC. The rearrangement uses TRBV12-3 or TRBV12-4 and TRBJ2-1; D gene unclear. This material consisted of whole blood, taken in connection with sensitization to the hapten diphenylcyclopropenone (DPC). The receptor's source is a woman aged 45-59 years with alopecia areata. Some clones in this sample may be carry-over from other donors' samples. The CDR3 region is CASSLSPGRPEQFF. DNA for the CDR3: TGTGCCAGCAGTTTATCCCCCGGCAGGCCTGAGCAGTTCTTC.